This T cell receptor (beta chain) is from a study of blood T cell repertoires in COVID-19. Study-level background: Spain, Italy and the United States supplied samples that represented acute and convalescent COVID-19. PBMCs, B-cell-depleted T cells, or T cells were the source of the cDNA or gDNA that made up the material.

In the original processing: Researchers report that nucleated cell counts were estimated from reference gene primer amplification. Method: immunoSEQ multiplex PCR; TCRdb's copy keeps in-frame clones and lacks some. The DNA gave D and trimming, while V, J and clone size come from that table. The sample records about 200,000 clones, 82% being singletons. Enrollment of patients from Seattle took place during active infection, with longitudinal follow-up. The CDR3 has 13 residues. The ends were cut back, 8 bases at V and 1 base at J, with 11 bases in the middle. Germline lookup yields CDR1 SGHTA and CDR2 FQGTGA.

This TCR derives from a woman older than 75 with COVID-19, enrolled during active disease. Sample: peripheral blood. J is TRBJ1-1 and V is TRBV7-3, with a tentative D call TRBD1 (5 bases). CDR3 sequence (DNA): TGTGCCAGCGCCCTGGGGCCGAACACTGAAGCTTTCTTT. Translating gives CASALGPNTEAFF.